This section outlines one TCR beta chain sequence together with its context. TCRdb keeps only in-frame clones here, not all; method: immunoSEQ multiplex PCR. The repertoire holds about 110,000 clones, with approximately 84% as singletons. This sample is drawn from a study of control samples from healthy donors and cancer patients. The length of the CDR3 is 15 residues. Germline lookup yields CDR1 SGHVS and CDR2 FQNEAQ. Trimming cost V 0 bases and J 4 bases, with 12 bases left between them. Sequencing was performed on blood. V usage is TRBV7-8 and J usage is TRBJ1-2; perhaps TRBD1 as D (5 bases). This receptor was obtained from a man aged 18-30 years in good health. The CDR3 nucleotides are TGTGCCAGCAGCTTAGCGGGGCTGATAGGCTATGGCTACACCTTC. The encoded protein is CASSLAGLIGYGYTF.